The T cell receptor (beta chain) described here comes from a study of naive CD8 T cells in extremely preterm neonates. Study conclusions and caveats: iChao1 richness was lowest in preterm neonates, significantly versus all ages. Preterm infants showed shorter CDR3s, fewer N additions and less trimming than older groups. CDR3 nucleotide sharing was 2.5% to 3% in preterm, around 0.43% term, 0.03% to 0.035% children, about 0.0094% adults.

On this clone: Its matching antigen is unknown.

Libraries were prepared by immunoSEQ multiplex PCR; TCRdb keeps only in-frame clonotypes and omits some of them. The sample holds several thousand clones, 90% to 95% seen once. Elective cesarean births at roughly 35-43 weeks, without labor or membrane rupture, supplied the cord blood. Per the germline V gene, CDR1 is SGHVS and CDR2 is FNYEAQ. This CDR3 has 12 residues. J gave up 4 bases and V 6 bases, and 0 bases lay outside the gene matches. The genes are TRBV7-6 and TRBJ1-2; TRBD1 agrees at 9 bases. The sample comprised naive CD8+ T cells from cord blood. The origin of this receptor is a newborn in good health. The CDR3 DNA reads TGTGCCAGCAGGGACAGGGGCTATGGCTACACCTTC. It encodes CASRDRGYGYTF.